A single sample is the source of the 9 T cell receptor beta chains below, sequenced in a study of T cells in women clearing cervical HPV infection. Generated by immunoSEQ multiplex PCR, the TCRdb table keeps only in-frame clones and is missing some. Its table records about 22,000 clones. The sequencing input was blood buffy coat. These receptors all come from a woman between 18 and 70 years old with a cervical HPV16 infection that either progressed to CIN3+ or cleared (not recorded which).

About this clone itself: The read ends 3 residues early relative to the CDR3; the germline J gene fills the gap. The rearrangement links TRBV10-1 to TRBJ2-5; the match to TRBD2 covers 15 bases. CDR1 and CDR2 (germline): WNHNN, SYGVQD (reference sequence). CDR3 length: 16 amino acids. CDR3 protein: CASSDPGLAGGSTQYF. Partial CDR3 DNA: TGCGCCAGCAGTGACCCGGGACTAGCGGGAGGTAGCACC.

As for this clone: The read falls 3 residues short of the CDR3 end, and the missing part is taken from the germline J gene. The chain joins TRBV5-1 to TRBJ1-1, with D maybe TRBD1 (5 bases). CDR1 SGHRS and CDR2 YFSETQ come from the germline V gene. This CDR3 is 13 amino acids long. V lost 6 bases and J 4 bases, leaving 13 bases between the germline ends. CDR3 protein: CASKRGGVTEAFF. CDR3 DNA (partial): TGCGCCAGCAAGAGGGGTGGGGTCACTGAA.

A note on this clone: The CDR3 is cut off 3 residues early in the read; its end comes from the germline J gene. The chain employs TRBV2 and TRBJ1-2; 12 positions agree with TRBD1. V was pared by 4 bases and J by 4 bases, with 4 bases of the junction left unmatched. This CDR3 is 15 amino acids long. Germline V CDR1 and CDR2: SNHLY, FYNNEI. CDR3 region: CASSAGQGAFYGYTF. The part of the CDR3 DNA that was read is TGTGCCAGCAGTGCGGGACAGGGGGCGTTCTATGGC.

Concerning this clone itself: Coverage ceases 3 residues before the CDR3 finishes, and the germline J gene fills in the end. The J gene is TRBJ1-3, the V gene TRBV29-1; D not resolved. In germline, CDR1 is SQVTM, CDR2 ANQGSEA. The CDR3 extends over 14 amino acids. V was shortened by 7 bases and J by 3 bases, with 16 bases between the two germline ends. CDR3 bases read: TGCAGCGCTGGGTCGGGGTCTCTTGGAAACACC. Its translation: CSAGSGSLGNT. The entire CDR3 sequence reads CSAGSGSLGNTIYF.

Remarks on this clone: Read data end 3 residues before the CDR3 end; the end is taken from the germline J gene. V usage is TRBV7-3 and J usage is TRBJ2-3, with TRBD2 identical over 9 bases. The V segment lost 5 bases and the J segment 8 bases; nucleotides outside the gene matches: 14. The germline CDR1 and CDR2 sequences are SGHTA and FQGTGA. CDR3 size: 16 residues. The CDR3 sequence: CASSHNAPSTSGTQYF. The CDR3 DNA, read in part, is TGTGCCAGCAGCCACAATGCCCCCTCGACTAGCGGTACG.

Remarks on this clone: Read sequence stops 3 residues before the CDR3 end, and the germline J gene provides the missing end. The V and J genes are TRBV19 and TRBJ1-2, with 7 bases aligning to TRBD1. The V gene end was trimmed by 3 bases and the J gene end by 5 bases; junction bases not matched to a gene: 3. Germline CDR1 and CDR2: LNHDA and SQIVND (reference sequence). The CDR3 sequence is 13 residues long. CDR3 sequence reads: CASSMTGQYGYTF. Incomplete CDR3 DNA: TGTGCCAGTAGTATGACAGGGCAGTATGGC.

A remark on this clone: The CDR3 end is not reached by the read, which stops 3 residues before it; the germline J gene fills it in. The chain carries TRBV6-1 and TRBJ2-7, with 12 bases identical to TRBD2. This CDR3 is built from 18 residues. The germline V gene encodes CDR1 MNHNS and CDR2 SASEGT. The V gene end was trimmed by 2 bases and the J gene end by 0 bases; junction bases not matched to a gene: 8. CDR3 DNA (partial): TGTGCCAGCAGTGAACTAGGGGCGACTAGCGGGAGCTCCTACGAG. This translates into CASSELGATSGSSYE. The entire CDR3 is CASSELGATSGSSYEQYF.

About this clone: The read ends 3 residues early relative to the CDR3; the germline J gene fills the gap. V usage is TRBV7-9 and J usage is TRBJ2-7; perhaps TRBD2 as D (7 bases). Germline CDR1 SEHNR, CDR2 FQNEAQ (reference sequence). CDR3 length: 15 amino acids. Trimming took 6 bases from V and 4 from J, leaving 19 bases between them. CDR3 sequence reads: CASSWGGHMPYEQYF. The sequenced part of the CDR3 DNA is TGTGCCAGCAGTTGGGGGGGGCACATGCCGTACGAG.

This clone is deemed medium-sized by its frequency. The junction and the germline gene differ at one end; a read error may be behind it. The read finishes 3 residues shy of the CDR3 end, and the germline J gene is used to complete it. The chain carries TRBV7-7 and TRBJ2-6; 10 positions agree with TRBD1. This CDR3 is built from 16 residues. Germline V gene data show CDR1 as SSHAT and CDR2 as FNYEAQ (reference sequence). The CDR3 sequence is CASSLGQGAGANVLTF. The part of the CDR3 DNA that was read is TGTGCTAGCAGCTTAGGACAGGGGGCTGGGGCCAACGTC.